The rows below give T cell receptor beta chains drawn from one sample of a study of T cell responses to AZD1222 COVID-19 vaccine. The method was immunoSEQ multiplex PCR; TCRdb's version includes in-frame clones alone and lacks a portion of them. This table has over 65,000 clones, roughly 90% appearing once. Sequencing was performed on peripheral blood, taken on day 0 of AZD1222 vaccination. The receptors here all came from an adult in good health. The CDR3 runs from the conserved cysteine through the conserved F or W. The order of the fields is J gene, D gene, V gene, clone size, CDR3 DNA, CDR3 protein. A D gene is named only where the DNA matches it firmly. Rows give clone size only sometimes, using once, few, many, or a class for an expanded clone.

TRBJ1-1	.	TRBV29-1	.	TGCAGCGTTGAGGAGGGGACTGAAGCTTTCTTT	CSVEEGTEAFF
TRBJ1-2	TRBD1	TRBV9	.	TGTGCCAGCAGCTCCCAGGGGGGGAGCGGCTACACCTTC	CASSSQGGSGYTF
TRBJ2-2	TRBD1	TRBV5-1	.	TGCGCCAGCAGCTCGACAGGGGGCAATACCGGGGAGCTGTTTTTT	CASSSTGGNTGELFF
TRBJ1-5	.	TRBV19	.	TGTGCCAGTACCCCGCTGGTGAATAGCAATCAGCCCCAGCATTTT	CASTPLVNSNQPQHF
TRBJ2-2	TRBD1	TRBV9	.	TGTGCCAGCAGCGTAGGAGGGGGCTTCACCGGGGAGCTGTTTTTT	CASSVGGGFTGELFF
TRBJ1-1	.	TRBV12-3/TRBV12-4	.	TGTGCCAGCAGTTTCCACAAAAACACTGAAGCTTTCTTT	CASSFHKNTEAFF
TRBJ2-7	TRBD2	TRBV7-9	.	TGTGCCAGCAGCTTAGTGTCTAGCGGGAGCTACGAGCAGTACTTC	CASSLVSSGSYEQYF
TRBJ2-3	TRBD2	TRBV27	once	TGTGCCAGCAGTTTACGGACTAGCCCAGATACGCAGTATTTT	CASSLRTSPDTQYF
TRBJ2-3	TRBD2	TRBV7-2	.	TGTGCCAGCAGCTTAGCGCAAGCGGGAGGGACAGATACGCAGTATTTT	CASSLAQAGGTDTQYF
TRBJ2-3	.	TRBV28	.	TGTGCCAGCAGCTCTGGGACAGATACGCAGTATTTT	CASSSGTDTQYF
TRBJ2-1	TRBD2	TRBV19	.	TGTGCCAGTAACCAACGTAGCGGGAGCTCCTACAATGAGCAGTTCTTC	CASNQRSGSSYNEQFF
TRBJ1-1	.	TRBV19	.	TGTGCCAGTAGACCACAGGGGAACACTGAAGCTTTCTTT	CASRPQGNTEAFF
TRBJ1-4	.	TRBV18	.	TGTGCCAGCTCCGTCGGACAGACTGCAACTAATGAAAAACTGTTTTTT	CASSVGQTATNEKLFF
TRBJ1-6	.	TRBV6-5	.	TGTGCCAGCAGTTACTCCGGGGTGATCAATTCACCCCTCCACTTT	CASSYSGVINSPLHF
TRBJ2-5	TRBD2	TRBV7-8	.	TGTGCCAGCAGCTTAAATGGGCTAGCGGACGGAGAGACCCAGTACTTC	CASSLNGLADGETQYF
TRBJ2-2	.	TRBV11-2	.	TGTGCCAGCAGCCTGGCTACTCGGGGCACCGGGGAGCTGTTTTTT	CASSLATRGTGELFF
TRBJ1-5	.	TRBV7-2	.	TGTGCCAGCAGCTTAGAGGGGTCAGGTAATAATCAGCCCCAGCATTTT	CASSLEGSGNNQPQHF
TRBJ1-5	.	TRBV19	.	TGTGCCAGTAGTATCACTACAGGTCTCAATCAGCCCCAGCATTTT	CASSITTGLNQPQHF
TRBJ1-2	.	TRBV25-1	.	TGTGCCAGCAGTGAATCCCTTGACACTCGCGGCTACACCTTC	CASSESLDTRGYTF
TRBJ1-5	TRBD1	TRBV5-5	.	TGTGCCAGCAGCTCCGGGACAGGGAACAATCAGCCCCAGCATTTT	CASSSGTGNNQPQHF
TRBJ1-1	.	TRBV7-2	.	TGTGCCAGCAGCCCGACGACAGTCCCGGTCACTGAAGCTTTCTTT	CASSPTTVPVTEAFF
TRBJ1-5	.	TRBV19	.	TGTGCCAGTAGGGTGGACTCGTATAGCAATCAGCCCCAGCATTTT	CASRVDSYSNQPQHF
TRBJ2-2	.	TRBV2	.	TGTGCCAGCAGTGTGTCGCAGGGTTACACCGGGGAGCTGTTTTTT	CASSVSQGYTGELFF
TRBJ2-7	TRBD1	TRBV28	.	TGTGCCAGCAGGCGGGGACAGGGGGATCGATTTACAAGCTACGAGCAGTACTTC	CASRRGQGDRFTSYEQYF
TRBJ2-3	.	TRBV19	.	TGTGCCAGTACCCAATCCCAGGGTAGCACAGATACGCAGTATTTT	CASTQSQGSTDTQYF
TRBJ2-1	.	TRBV13	.	TGTGCCAGCAGCCCTAGGCCGGTAAGCTCCTACAATGAGCAGTTCTTC	CASSPRPVSSYNEQFF
TRBJ2-6	.	TRBV19	.	TGTGCCAGTGGCGGGGGCAGGGGGAACTCTGGGGCCAACGTCCTGACTTTC	CASGGGRGNSGANVLTF